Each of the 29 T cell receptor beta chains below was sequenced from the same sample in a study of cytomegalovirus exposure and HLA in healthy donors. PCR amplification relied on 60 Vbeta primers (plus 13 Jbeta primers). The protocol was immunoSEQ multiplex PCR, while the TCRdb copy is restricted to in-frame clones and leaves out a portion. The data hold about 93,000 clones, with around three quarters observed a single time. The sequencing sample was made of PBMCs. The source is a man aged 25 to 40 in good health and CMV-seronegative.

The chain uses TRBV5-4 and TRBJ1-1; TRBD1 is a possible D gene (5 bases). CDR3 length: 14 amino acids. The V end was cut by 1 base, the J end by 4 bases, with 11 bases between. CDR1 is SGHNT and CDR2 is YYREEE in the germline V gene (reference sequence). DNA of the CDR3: TGTGCCAGCAGCTTGTTTCAGGGATTCACTGAAGCTTTCTTT. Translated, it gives CASSLFQGFTEAFF. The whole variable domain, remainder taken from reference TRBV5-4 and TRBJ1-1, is ETGVTQSPTHLIKTRGQQVTLRCSSQSGHNTVSWYQQALGQGPQFIFQYYREEENGRGNFPPRFSGLQFPNYSSELNVNALELDDSALYLCASSLFQGFTEAFFGQGTRLTVV.

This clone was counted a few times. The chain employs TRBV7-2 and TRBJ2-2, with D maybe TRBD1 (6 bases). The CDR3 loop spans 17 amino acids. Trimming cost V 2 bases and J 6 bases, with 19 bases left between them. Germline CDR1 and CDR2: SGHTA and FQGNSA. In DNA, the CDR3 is TGTGCCAGCAGCTTATATGGGCTGACAGGCCCCGCCGGGGAGCTGTTTTTT. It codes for CASSLYGLTGPAGELFF.

The CDR3 reads CASSPRGGGLLDEQFF. CDR3 nucleotides: TGTGCCAGCAGCCCGCGGGGCGGGGGCCTTTTGGATGAGCAGTTCTTC. The chain links TRBV9 to TRBJ2-1; possibly TRBD2 for D (7 bases). With 4 bases removed from V and 8 bases from J, the gap between germline ends came to 22 bases. Germline V gene sequence: CDR1 SGDLS, CDR2 YYNGEE. The CDR3 is 16 residues long.

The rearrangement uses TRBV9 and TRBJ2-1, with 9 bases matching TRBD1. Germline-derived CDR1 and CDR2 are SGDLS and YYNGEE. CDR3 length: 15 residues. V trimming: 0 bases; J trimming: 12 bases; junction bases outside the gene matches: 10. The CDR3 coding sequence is TGTGCCAGCAGCGTAGGGCTGACAGGGGGGTTCGGGCAGTTCTTC. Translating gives CASSVGLTGGFGQFF.

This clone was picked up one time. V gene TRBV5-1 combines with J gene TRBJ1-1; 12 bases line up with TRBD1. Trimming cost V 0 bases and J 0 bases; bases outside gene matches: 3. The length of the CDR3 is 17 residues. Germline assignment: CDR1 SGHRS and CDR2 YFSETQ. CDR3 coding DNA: TGCGCCAGCAGCTTGGCCGGGACAGGGGGCCTGAACACTGAAGCTTTCTTT. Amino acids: CASSLAGTGGLNTEAFF.

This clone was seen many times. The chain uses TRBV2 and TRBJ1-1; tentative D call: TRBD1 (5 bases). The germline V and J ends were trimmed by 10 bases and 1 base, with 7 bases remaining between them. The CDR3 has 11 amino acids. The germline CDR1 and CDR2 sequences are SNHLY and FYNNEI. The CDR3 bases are TGTGCCATCCAGGGGAACACTGAAGCTTTCTTT. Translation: CAIQGNTEAFF.

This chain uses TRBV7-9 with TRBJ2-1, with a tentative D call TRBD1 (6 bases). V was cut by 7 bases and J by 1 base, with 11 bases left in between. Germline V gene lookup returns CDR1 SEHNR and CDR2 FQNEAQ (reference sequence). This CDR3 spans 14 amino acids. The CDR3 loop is CASTGHSSYNEQFF. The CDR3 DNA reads TGTGCCAGCACGGGACACTCTTCCTACAATGAGCAGTTCTTC.

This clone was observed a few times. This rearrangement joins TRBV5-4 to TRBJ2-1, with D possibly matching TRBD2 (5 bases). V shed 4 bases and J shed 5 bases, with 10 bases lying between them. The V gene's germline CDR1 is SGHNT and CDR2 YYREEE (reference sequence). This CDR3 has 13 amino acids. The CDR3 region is CASSPGLNNEQFF. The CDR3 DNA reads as TGTGCCAGCAGCCCTGGACTCAACAATGAGCAGTTCTTC.

In nucleotides, the CDR3 is TGTGCCAGCAGCTTAGTCGGGCAGGGAGGAGCTTTCTTT. It specifies CASSLVGQGGAFF. The rearrangement links TRBV7-9 to TRBJ1-1, with D possibly TRBD1 on 5 matching bases. This CDR3 has 13 residues. CDR1 and CDR2 from the germline V gene are SEHNR and FQNEAQ (reference sequence). Deletions cut 1 base from V and 10 bases from J, with 13 bases between.

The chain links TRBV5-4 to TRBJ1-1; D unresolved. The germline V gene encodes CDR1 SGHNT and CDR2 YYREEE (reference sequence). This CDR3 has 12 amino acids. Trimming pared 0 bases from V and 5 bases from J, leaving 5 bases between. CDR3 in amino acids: CASSLETTEAFF. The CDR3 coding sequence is TGTGCCAGCAGCTTGGAGACTACTGAAGCTTTCTTT.

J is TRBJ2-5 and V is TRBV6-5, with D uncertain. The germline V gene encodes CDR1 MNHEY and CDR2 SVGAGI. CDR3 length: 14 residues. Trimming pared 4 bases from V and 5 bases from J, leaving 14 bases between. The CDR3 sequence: CASSSTLTGETQYF. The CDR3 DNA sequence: TGTGCCAGCAGTTCTACCCTAACCGGGGAGACCCAGTACTTC.

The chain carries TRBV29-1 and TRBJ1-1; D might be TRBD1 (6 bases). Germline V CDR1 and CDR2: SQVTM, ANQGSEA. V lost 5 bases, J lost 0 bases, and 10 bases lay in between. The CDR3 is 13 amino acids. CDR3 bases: TGCAGCGTTCGGACAGTTATGAACACTGAAGCTTTCTTT. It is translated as CSVRTVMNTEAFF.

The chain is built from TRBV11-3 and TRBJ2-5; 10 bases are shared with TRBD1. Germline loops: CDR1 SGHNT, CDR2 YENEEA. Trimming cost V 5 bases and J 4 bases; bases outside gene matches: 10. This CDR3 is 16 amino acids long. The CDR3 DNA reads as TGTGCCAGCAGCCCAGGGGACAGGGGATTTTCAGAGACCCAGTACTTC. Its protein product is CASSPGDRGFSETQYF.

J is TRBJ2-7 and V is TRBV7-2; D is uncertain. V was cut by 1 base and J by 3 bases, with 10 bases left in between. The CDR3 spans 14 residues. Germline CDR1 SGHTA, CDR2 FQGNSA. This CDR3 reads CASSLGAGYYEQYF. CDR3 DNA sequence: TGTGCCAGCAGCTTAGGGGCCGGTTACTACGAGCAGTACTTC. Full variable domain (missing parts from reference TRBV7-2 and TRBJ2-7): GAGVSQSPSNKVTEKGKDVELRCDPISGHTALYWYRQSLGQGLEFLIYFQGNSAPDKSGLPSDRFSAERTGGSVSTLTIQRTQQEDSAVYLCASSLGAGYYEQYFGPGTRLTVT.

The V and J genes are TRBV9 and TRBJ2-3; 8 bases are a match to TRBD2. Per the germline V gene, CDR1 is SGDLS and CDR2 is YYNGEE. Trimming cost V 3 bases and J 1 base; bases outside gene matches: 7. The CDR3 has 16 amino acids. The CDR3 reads CASSAGGGGGTDTQYF. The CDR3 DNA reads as TGTGCCAGCAGCGCCGGGGGGGGCGGGGGCACAGATACGCAGTATTTT. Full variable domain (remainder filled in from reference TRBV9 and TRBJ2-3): DSGVTQTPKHLITATGQRVTLRCSPRSGDLSVYWYQQSLDQGLQFLIQYYNGEERAKGNILERFSAQQFPDLHSELNLSSLELGDSALYFCASSAGGGGGTDTQYFGPGTRLTVL.

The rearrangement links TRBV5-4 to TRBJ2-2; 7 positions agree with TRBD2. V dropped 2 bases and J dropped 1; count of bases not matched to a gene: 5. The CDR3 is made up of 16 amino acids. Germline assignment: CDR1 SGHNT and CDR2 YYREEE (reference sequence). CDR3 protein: CASSFVLAGNTGELFF. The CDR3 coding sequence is TGTGCCAGCAGCTTCGTATTAGCGGGGAACACCGGGGAGCTGTTTTTT. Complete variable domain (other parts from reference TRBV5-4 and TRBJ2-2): ETGVTQSPTHLIKTRGQQVTLRCSSQSGHNTVSWYQQALGQGPQFIFQYYREEENGRGNFPPRFSGLQFPNYSSELNVNALELDDSALYLCASSFVLAGNTGELFFGEGSRLTVL.

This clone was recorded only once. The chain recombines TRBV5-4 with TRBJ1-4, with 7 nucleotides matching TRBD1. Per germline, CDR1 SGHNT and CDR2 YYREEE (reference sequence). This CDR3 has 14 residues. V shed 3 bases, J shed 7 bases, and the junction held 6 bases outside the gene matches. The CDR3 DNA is TGTGCCAGCAGCTCGACAGGGTTAGGTGAAAAACTGTTTTTT. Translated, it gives CASSSTGLGEKLFF.

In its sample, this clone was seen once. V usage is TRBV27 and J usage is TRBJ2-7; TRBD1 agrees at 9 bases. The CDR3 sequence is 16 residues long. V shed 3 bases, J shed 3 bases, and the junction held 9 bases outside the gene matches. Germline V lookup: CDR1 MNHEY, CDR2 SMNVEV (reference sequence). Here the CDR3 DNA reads TGTGCCAGCAGTTTTCACCGACCGGGACAGGGCTACGAGCAGTACGTC. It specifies CASSFHRPGQGYEQYV.

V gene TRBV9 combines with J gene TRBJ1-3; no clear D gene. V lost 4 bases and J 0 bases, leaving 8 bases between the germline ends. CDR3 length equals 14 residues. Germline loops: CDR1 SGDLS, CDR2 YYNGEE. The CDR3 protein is CASSPLSSGNTIYF. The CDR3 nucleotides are TGTGCCAGCAGCCCTCTGTCCTCTGGAAACACCATATATTTT.

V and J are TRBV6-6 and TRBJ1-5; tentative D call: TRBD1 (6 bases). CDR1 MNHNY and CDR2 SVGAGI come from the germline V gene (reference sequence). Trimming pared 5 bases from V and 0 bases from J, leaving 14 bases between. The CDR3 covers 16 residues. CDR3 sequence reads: CASSTPTGYSNQPQHF. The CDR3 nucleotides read TGTGCCAGCAGTACCCCCACAGGGTATAGCAATCAGCCCCAGCATTTT.

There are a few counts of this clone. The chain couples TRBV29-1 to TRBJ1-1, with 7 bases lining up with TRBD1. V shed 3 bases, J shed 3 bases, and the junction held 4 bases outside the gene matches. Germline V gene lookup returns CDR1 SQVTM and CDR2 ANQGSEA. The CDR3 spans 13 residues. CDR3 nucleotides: TGCAGCGTTGACAGGGGGACCGACACTGAAGCTTTCTTT. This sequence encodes CSVDRGTDTEAFF.

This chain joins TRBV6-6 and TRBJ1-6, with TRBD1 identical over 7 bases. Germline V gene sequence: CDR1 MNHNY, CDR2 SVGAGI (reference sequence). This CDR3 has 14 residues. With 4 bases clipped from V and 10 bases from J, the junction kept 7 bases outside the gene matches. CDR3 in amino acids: CASSSGGTSSPLHF. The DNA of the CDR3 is TGTGCCAGCAGTTCAGGGGGTACCTCCTCACCCCTCCACTTT.

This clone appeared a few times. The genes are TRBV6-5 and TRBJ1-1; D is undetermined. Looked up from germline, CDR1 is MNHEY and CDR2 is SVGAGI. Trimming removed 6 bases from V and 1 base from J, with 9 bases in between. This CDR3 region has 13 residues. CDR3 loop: CASRYKKNTEAFF. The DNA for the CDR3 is TGTGCCAGCAGATATAAAAAGAACACTGAAGCTTTCTTT.

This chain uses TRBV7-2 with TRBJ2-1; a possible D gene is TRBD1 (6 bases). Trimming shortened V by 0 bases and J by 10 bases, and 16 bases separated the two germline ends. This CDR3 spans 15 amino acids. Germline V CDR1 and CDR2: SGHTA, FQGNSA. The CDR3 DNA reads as TGTGCCAGCAGCTTAGCTATTATGGGGGCTAGCGAGCAGTTCTTC. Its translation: CASSLAIMGASEQFF.

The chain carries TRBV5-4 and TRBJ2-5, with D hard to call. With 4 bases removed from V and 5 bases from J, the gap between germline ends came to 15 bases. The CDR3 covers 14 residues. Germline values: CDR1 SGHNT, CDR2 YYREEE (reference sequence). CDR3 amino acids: CASSRVGRSETQYF. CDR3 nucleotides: TGTGCCAGCAGCCGGGTAGGAAGGTCGGAGACCCAGTACTTC.

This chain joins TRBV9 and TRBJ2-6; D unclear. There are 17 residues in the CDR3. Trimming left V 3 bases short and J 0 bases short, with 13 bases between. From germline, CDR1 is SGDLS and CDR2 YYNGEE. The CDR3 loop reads CASSERQWSSGANVLTF. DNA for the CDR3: TGTGCCAGCAGCGAACGTCAATGGAGCTCTGGGGCCAACGTCCTGACTTTC. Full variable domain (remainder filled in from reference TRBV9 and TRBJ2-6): DSGVTQTPKHLITATGQRVTLRCSPRSGDLSVYWYQQSLDQGLQFLIQYYNGEERAKGNILERFSAQQFPDLHSELNLSSLELGDSALYFCASSERQWSSGANVLTFGAGSRLTVL.

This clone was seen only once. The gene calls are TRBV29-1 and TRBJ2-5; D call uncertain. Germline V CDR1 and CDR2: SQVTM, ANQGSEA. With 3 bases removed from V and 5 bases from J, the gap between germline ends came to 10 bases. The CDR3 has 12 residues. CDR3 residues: CSVEPLQETQYF. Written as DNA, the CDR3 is TGCAGCGTTGAGCCCCTTCAGGAGACCCAGTACTTC.

This CDR3 is CASSGTDLYGYTF. Here the CDR3 DNA reads TGTGCCAGTAGTGGGACAGACCTCTATGGCTACACCTTC. The gene calls are TRBV19 and TRBJ1-2; 7 bases are a match to TRBD1. The CDR3 spans 13 residues. Losses at the gene ends were 5 bases for V and 4 bases for J; bases not matched to a gene: 4. Germline loops: CDR1 LNHDA, CDR2 SQIVND (reference sequence).

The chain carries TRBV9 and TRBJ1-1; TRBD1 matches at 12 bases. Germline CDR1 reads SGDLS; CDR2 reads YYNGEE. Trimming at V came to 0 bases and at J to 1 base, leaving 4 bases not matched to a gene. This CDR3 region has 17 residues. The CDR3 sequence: CASSVGGQGARNTEAFF. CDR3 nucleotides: TGTGCCAGCAGCGTAGGGGGACAGGGGGCGCGGAACACTGAAGCTTTCTTT.